This entry lists 29 T cell receptor beta chains sequenced from one sample in a study of early T cells in non-severe SARS-CoV-2 infection. TCRdb reprocessed the 5' RACE reads with MiXCR, giving one entry per CDR3 protein. The sample yields roughly 52,000 distinct CDR3 sequences, over 7.5% seen once. Sample: whole blood. These receptor sequences come from an adult who was a healthcare worker with PCR-confirmed SARS-CoV-2 infection or an uninfected control (not recorded which).

This clonotype showed up just a few times. V usage is TRBV25-1 and J usage is TRBJ2-1; D is perhaps TRBD1 (6 bases). Germline loops: CDR1 MGHDK, CDR2 SYGVNS. With 5 bases removed from V and 8 bases from J, the gap between germline ends came to 25 bases. The CDR3 length is 17 residues. The CDR3 protein is CASSPTPKLGAGDEQFF. CDR3 sequence (DNA): TGTGCCAGCAGTCCTACCCCCAAGCTAGGGGCAGGGGATGAGCAGTTCTTC. Looking up the rest from reference TRBV25-1 and TRBJ2-1 gives the full variable domain: EADIYQTPRYLVIGTGKKITLECSQTMGHDKMYWYQQDPGMELHLIHYSYGVNSTEKGDLSSESTVSRIRTEHFPLTLESARPSHTSQYLCASSPTPKLGAGDEQFFGPGTRLTVL.

This clonotype was seen a few times. V usage is TRBV12-3 or TRBV12-4 and J usage is TRBJ2-2, with D hard to call. The V gene lost 3 bases and the J gene lost 0 bases, with 5 bases spanning the gap. This CDR3 has 14 residues. Here the CDR3 reads CASSFRTNTGELFF. CDR3 nucleotides: TGTGCCAGCAGTTTCCGGACGAACACCGGGGAGCTGTTTTTT.

This clonotype was observed many times. The chain links TRBV18 to TRBJ1-3; D remains ambiguous. CDR1 KGHSH and CDR2 LQKENI come from the germline V gene. V lost 4 bases and J lost 3, with 13 bases in between. CDR3 length equals 15 residues. CDR3 loop: CASSLYNRVGNTIYF. The CDR3 DNA reads TGTGCCAGCTCACTCTACAATCGGGTTGGAAACACCATATATTTT.

This clonotype is medium-sized within its sample. The rearrangement uses TRBV5-1 and TRBJ2-7; 8 bases map to TRBD1. V was pared by 5 bases and J by 7 bases, with 14 bases of the junction left unmatched. The CDR3 runs 15 residues. Germline V gene sequence: CDR1 SGHRS, CDR2 YFSETQ. In DNA, the CDR3 is TGCGCCAGCAGACCGGGCGGACAGGGCCCTCTTGAGCAGTACTTC. Protein sequence: CASRPGGQGPLEQYF. Full variable domain (remainder filled in from reference TRBV5-1 and TRBJ2-7): KAGVTQTPRYLIKTRGQQVTLSCSPISGHRSVSWYQQTPGQGLQFLFEYFSETQRNKGNFPGRFSGRQFSNSRSEMNVSTLELGDSALYLCASRPGGQGPLEQYFGPGTRLTVT.

The genes are TRBV10-3 and TRBJ2-3, with 8 bases lining up with TRBD2. CDR3 size: 15 residues. The trim removed 4 bases at V and 4 bases at J, leaving 7 bases unmatched. In germline, CDR1 is ENHRY, CDR2 SYGVKD. The CDR3 DNA follows: TGTGCCATCAGTGGCGGCGGGGGGCAAGCAGATACGCAGTATTTT. Its translation is CAISGGGGQADTQYF.

This clonotype was counted many times. The CDR3 coding sequence is TGCGCCAGCAGCCAAGTTCAGTCCGCCGGGAACACTGAAGCTTTCTTT. Its translation is CASSQVQSAGNTEAFF. J is TRBJ1-1 and V is TRBV4-3; D is undetermined. Germline-derived CDR1 and CDR2 are LGHNA and YSLEER. V dropped 1 base and J dropped 1 base, with 13 bases sitting between them. The CDR3 runs to 16 residues.

This clonotype appeared a few times. This chain joins TRBV18 and TRBJ1-4; D gene ambiguous. Germline CDR1 is KGHSH and CDR2 is LQKENI. This CDR3 region has 16 residues. The V end was cut by 6 bases, the J end by 0 bases, with 14 bases between. The CDR3 DNA sequence: TGTGCCAGCTCCCCTAGGGCAGCTACAACTAATGAAAAACTGTTTTTT. It yields the protein CASSPRAATTNEKLFF.

About this clonotype: Given a much more abundant clone one base away, this may be a read error. The chain uses TRBV6-2 or TRBV6-3 and TRBJ2-7; 8 nucleotides agree with TRBD1. The germline CDR1 and CDR2 sequences are MNHEY and SVGEGT. The CDR3 has 14 amino acids. Losses at the gene ends were 4 bases for V and 3 bases for J; bases not matched to a gene: 5. CDR3: CASSSRTGNYEQYF. For the CDR3, the DNA is TGTGCCAGCAGTTCCAGGACAGGGAACTACGAGCAGTACTTC.

This clonotype turned up a few times. The rearrangement joins TRBV7-3 to TRBJ2-3; the D is unclear. This CDR3 comprises 15 residues. Germline CDR1 is SGHTA and CDR2 is FQGTGA. Trimming pared 0 bases from V and 6 bases from J, leaving 13 bases between. The CDR3 DNA sequence: TGTGCCAGCAGCTTAACCATGCTAGTCCGTGATACGCAGTATTTT. Its protein product is CASSLTMLVRDTQYF.

This clonotype was observed many times. The chain links TRBV29-1 to TRBJ1-2; possible D gene TRBD1, 5 bases. Between the trimmed V and J ends, which lost 7 bases and 3 bases, there was a span of 15 bases. The CDR3 is 13 residues long. In germline, CDR1 is SQVTM, CDR2 ANQGSEA. The CDR3 reads CSGYTGIDYGYTF. The CDR3 DNA reads TGCAGCGGTTATACAGGAATCGACTATGGCTACACCTTC. The variable domain in full, completed from reference TRBV29-1 and TRBJ1-2, reads SAVISQKPSRDICQRGTSLTIQCQVDSQVTMMFWYRQQPGQSLTLIATANQGSEATYESGFVIDKFPISRPNLTFSTLTVSNMSPEDSSIYLCSGYTGIDYGYTFGSGTRLTVV.

This clonotype was picked up many times. This sequence joins TRBV19 and TRBJ1-2; D is perhaps TRBD1 (6 bases). Germline assignment: CDR1 LNHDA and CDR2 SQIVND (reference sequence). This CDR3 spans 12 amino acids. V lost 5 bases to trimming and J lost 8 bases, with 12 bases between them. The CDR3 DNA sequence: TGTGCCAGTAGTTTCCGGGACATCGGCTACACCTTC. It codes for CASSFRDIGYTF. The variable domain in full, completed from reference TRBV19 and TRBJ1-2, reads DGGITQSPKYLFRKEGQNVTLSCEQNLNHDAMYWYRQDPGQGLRLIYYSQIVNDFQKGDIAEGYSVSREKKESFPLTVTSAQKNPTAFYLCASSFRDIGYTFGSGTRLTVV.

This clonotype appeared many times. The J gene is TRBJ1-6, the V gene TRBV10-3, with D possibly TRBD1 on 5 matching bases. V lost 2 bases and J lost 3, with 5 bases in between. Germline CDR1 ENHRY, CDR2 SYGVKD. The CDR3 has 14 amino acids. CDR3 region: CAISEDSYNSPLHF. CDR3 nucleotides: TGTGCCATCAGTGAGGACAGCTATAATTCACCCCTCCACTTT.

This clonotype was seen repeatedly, ten times or more. V is TRBV9 and J is TRBJ1-1; D remains ambiguous. This CDR3 has 14 amino acids. Trimming shortened V by 0 bases and J by 1 base, and 7 bases separated the two germline ends. From germline, CDR1 is SGDLS and CDR2 YYNGEE. The CDR3 is CASSVEHRNTEAFF. As DNA, the CDR3 is TGTGCCAGCAGCGTAGAACACCGGAACACTGAAGCTTTCTTT.

The V call is TRBV27, the J call TRBJ2-3; D is undetermined. The germline V gene has CDR1 MNHEY and CDR2 SMNVEV (reference sequence). This CDR3 is 12 amino acids long. With 4 bases removed from V and 6 bases from J, the gap between germline ends came to 8 bases. The CDR3: CASSSLWDTQYF. The CDR3 nucleotides are TGTGCCAGCAGTTCCCTATGGGATACGCAGTATTTT.

This clonotype was recorded at least ten times. The rearrangement uses TRBV7-2 and TRBJ2-7; D is perhaps TRBD1 (6 bases). V shed 0 bases and J shed 2 bases, with 11 bases lying between them. CDR3 length: 15 amino acids. Germline V gene lookup returns CDR1 SGHTA and CDR2 FQGNSA. The CDR3 sequence: CASSLAPQGAYEQYF. The CDR3, as DNA: TGTGCCAGCAGCTTAGCACCACAGGGAGCCTACGAGCAGTACTTC. Full variable domain (remainder filled in from reference TRBV7-2 and TRBJ2-7): GAGVSQSPSNKVTEKGKDVELRCDPISGHTALYWYRQSLGQGLEFLIYFQGNSAPDKSGLPSDRFSAERTGGSVSTLTIQRTQQEDSAVYLCASSLAPQGAYEQYFGPGTRLTVT.

This clonotype was found a few times. V and J are TRBV3-1 and TRBJ1-3; no reliable D call. Trimming took 2 bases from V and 7 from J, leaving 12 bases between them. CDR1 LGHDT and CDR2 YNNKEL come from the germline V gene (reference sequence). This CDR3 contains 14 residues. The CDR3 DNA is TGTGCCAGCAGCCAACGAAGAAGCGGGAACACCATATATTTT. As protein: CASSQRRSGNTIYF.

The chain carries TRBV20-1 and TRBJ1-4; D uncertain. The germline V and J ends were trimmed by 6 bases and 5 bases, with 16 bases remaining between them. The CDR3 spans 14 residues. Germline V gene data show CDR1 as DFQATT and CDR2 as SNEGSKA (reference sequence). CDR3 in amino acids: CSAADRTRNEKLFF. CDR3 coding DNA: TGCAGTGCCGCGGACCGCACCAGGAATGAAAAACTGTTTTTT.

This clonotype was recorded at least ten times. The rearrangement joins TRBV20-1 to TRBJ2-2; TRBD2 matches 10 bases. V trimming: 4 bases; J trimming: 7 bases; junction bases outside the gene matches: 9. CDR1 and CDR2 from the germline V gene are DFQATT and SNEGSKA (reference sequence). CDR3 length equals 15 residues. Here the CDR3 DNA reads TGCAGTGCTAATCCTAGCGGGAGAGTCGGCGGGGAGCTGTTTTTT. Translated, it gives CSANPSGRVGGELFF.

This clonotype turned up a few times. The J gene is TRBJ2-2, the V gene TRBV4-3; tentatively, D is TRBD2 (6 bases). The CDR3 runs 14 residues. CDR1 is LGHNA, CDR2 YSLEER, per germline. Trimming removed 1 base at V and 5 bases at J, with 8 bases between. CDR3 in amino acids: CASSQVGGTGELFF. For the CDR3, the DNA is TGCGCCAGCAGCCAAGTGGGAGGAACCGGGGAGCTGTTTTTT.

As regards this clonotype: A much larger clone sits a single nucleotide away, making a read error possible. Here the CDR3 reads CASSGGLAGGWMQYF. CDR3 DNA sequence: TGTGCCAGCAGTGGTGGACTAGCGGGGGGGTGGATGCAGTATTTT. This sequence joins TRBV28 and TRBJ2-3; 15 nucleotides match TRBD2. The length of the CDR3 is 15 residues. Germline-derived CDR1 and CDR2 are MDHEN and SYDVKM. The V and J ends lost 5 bases and 11 bases, in that order; junction bases with no gene match: 8.

In this sample, this clonotype turned up many times. This chain uses TRBV19 with TRBJ2-7; D is tentatively TRBD1 or TRBD2 (5 bases each). Trimming shortened V by 8 bases and J by 4 bases, and 12 bases separated the two germline ends. Germline assignment: CDR1 LNHDA and CDR2 SQIVND (reference sequence). This CDR3 has 12 residues. CDR3 sequence reads: CASRDQKYEQYF. In DNA, the CDR3 is TGTGCCAGTCGGGACCAAAAATACGAGCAGTACTTC.

This clonotype was seen ten or more times. The V and J genes are TRBV27 and TRBJ2-7; 9 bases are a match to TRBD2. CDR1 is MNHEY and CDR2 is SMNVEV in the germline V gene (reference sequence). V trimming: 5 bases; J trimming: 5 bases; junction bases outside the gene matches: 10. The CDR3 contains 15 residues. Written as DNA, the CDR3 is TGTGCCAGCAGTATAACGGGGCTAGCGGGAAACGAGCAGTACTTC. The encoded protein is CASSITGLAGNEQYF.

The rearrangement links TRBV10-2 to TRBJ2-5, with 9 bases that match TRBD1. Germline V gives CDR1 WSHSY, CDR2 SAAADI. V lost 7 bases to trimming and J lost 4 bases; unmatched junction nucleotides: 10. The CDR3 extends over 15 amino acids. As DNA, the CDR3 is TGCGCCAGCAACAGGGGGCAGGGGGCAGGAGAGACCCAGTACTTC. This encodes CASNRGQGAGETQYF.

This clonotype was counted a few times. The CDR3 bases are TGTGCCAGCAGCCATGAGCGGGGGAGAAGCAATGAGCAGTTCTTC. It translates to CASSHERGRSNEQFF. J is TRBJ2-1 and V is TRBV4-2; 8 bases line up with TRBD2. V lost 3 bases, J lost 6 bases, and 7 bases stayed unmatched. CDR1 LGHNA and CDR2 YNFKEQ come from the germline V gene. The CDR3 length is 15 residues.

This clonotype is termed medium-sized. The chain joins TRBV5-1 to TRBJ2-2; D is undetermined. Trimming took off 0 bases at V and 4 bases at J, with 4 bases between the two ends. The CDR3 covers 13 residues. Germline V gene sequence: CDR1 SGHRS, CDR2 YFSETQ. The DNA for the CDR3 is TGCGCCAGCAGCTTGGGAGGCACCGGGGAGCTGTTTTTT. Residues: CASSLGGTGELFF.

This clonotype has a count of ten or more. The V gene is TRBV25-1, the J gene TRBJ2-7, with D perhaps assigned TRBD1 or TRBD2 (5 bases each). Germline values: CDR1 MGHDK, CDR2 SYGVNS. V dropped 3 bases and J dropped 4 bases, with 13 bases sitting between them. This CDR3 is 14 amino acids long. The CDR3 region has the DNA TGTGCCAGCAGTGACCGAGGGACCGCGTACGAGCAGTACTTC. This translates into CASSDRGTAYEQYF.

In this sample, this clonotype turned up a few times. The chain is built from TRBV20-1 and TRBJ2-7; 11 positions agree with TRBD1. This CDR3 contains 13 residues. Looked up from germline, CDR1 is DFQATT and CDR2 is SNEGSKA (reference sequence). Germline trimming cut 3 bases from V and 4 bases from J; bases unmatched to any gene: 2. CDR3 coding DNA: TGCAGTGCTAGGGGGACAGGGGGATACGAGCAGTACTTC. Protein product: CSARGTGGYEQYF.

For the CDR3, the DNA is TGTGCCAGCTCCCCCCTCGGGGACGGCTCCTACAATGAGCAGTTCTTC. It translates to CASSPLGDGSYNEQFF. V and J are TRBV18 and TRBJ2-1; D may be TRBD1 or TRBD2 (5 bases each). The CDR3 totals 16 residues. The V gene lost 6 bases and the J gene lost 0 bases, with 15 bases spanning the gap. Germline CDR1 is KGHSH and CDR2 is LQKENI.

In this sample, this clonotype turned up a few times. The chain carries TRBV4-2 and TRBJ1-4, with D unresolved. CDR1 is LGHNA, CDR2 YNFKEQ, per germline. CDR3 length: 16 residues. V gave up 4 bases and J gave up 3 bases, with 15 bases separating them. The CDR3 region has the DNA TGTGCCAGCAGCCCCGACATCGGCTGGTCTAATGAAAAACTGTTTTTT. Translated, it gives CASSPDIGWSNEKLFF.